This T cell receptor beta chain was obtained from a study of shared clonotypes between healthy human individuals. Looking at the study overall: Each donor contributed plates that comprised three CD4 naive, three CD4 memory, two CD8 naive and one CD8 memory.

This clone was counted between two and nine times. Each of the donors was a healthy adult who was HIV-negative and had not had a recent acute infection or vaccination. Germline trimming cut 7 bases from V and 7 bases from J; bases unmatched to any gene: 5. This CDR3 has 13 amino acids. The germline gives CDR1 MNHEY, CDR2 SVGAGI. Libraries were prepared by immunoSEQ multiplex PCR; TCRdb keeps only in-frame clonotypes and omits some of them. The sample contains roughly 1,000,000 clones, about four fifths of which appear only once. The rearrangement uses TRBV6-5 and TRBJ2-2; 8 nucleotides line up with TRBD1. The TCR was taken from a man younger than 35 in good health. Some clones in this sample may be carry-over from other donors' samples. Input material: memory CD4+ T cells from PBMCs. Subset specified: CD45RA-negative fraction. The CDR3 is CASNEQGGGELFF. The CDR3 nucleotides read TGTGCCAGCAACGAACAGGGGGGCGGGGAGCTGTTTTTT.